The following is a T cell receptor beta chain sequence with its context. An end of the junction does not agree with germline; a read error may underlie this. The germline V gene encodes CDR1 DFQATT and CDR2 SNEGSKA (reference sequence). The length of the CDR3 is 11 residues. TCRdb's table, derived via immunoSEQ multiplex PCR, lists solely in-frame clones and lacks some. The table records roughly 200,000 clones, over 75% of them present only once. This entry is derived from a study of blood T cell repertoires in COVID-19. What was sequenced was peripheral blood. This receptor was identified in a woman older than 75 with active or convalescent COVID-19. The chain carries TRBV20-1 and TRBJ1-2, with unresolved D. The CDR3 reads CSARDTPGYTF. DNA for the CDR3: TGCAGTGCTCGAGACACTCCAGGCTACACCTTC.